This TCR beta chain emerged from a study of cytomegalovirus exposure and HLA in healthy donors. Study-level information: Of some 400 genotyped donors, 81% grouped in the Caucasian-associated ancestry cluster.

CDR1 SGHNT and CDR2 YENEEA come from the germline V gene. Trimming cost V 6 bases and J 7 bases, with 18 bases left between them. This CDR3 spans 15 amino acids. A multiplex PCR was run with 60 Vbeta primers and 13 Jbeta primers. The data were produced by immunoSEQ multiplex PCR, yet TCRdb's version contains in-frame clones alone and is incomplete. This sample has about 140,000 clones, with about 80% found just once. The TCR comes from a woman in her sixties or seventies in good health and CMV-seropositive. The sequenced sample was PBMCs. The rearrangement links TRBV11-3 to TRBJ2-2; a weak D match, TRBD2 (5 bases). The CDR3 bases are TGTGCCAGCAGGTGGACGCCCCGGGATGACGGGGAGCTGTTTTTT. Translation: CASRWTPRDDGELFF.